This T cell receptor (beta chain) came from a study of blood T cell repertoires in COVID-19. In the study overall: Some COVID-19 samples were acute and others convalescent; all came from the United States, Italy and Spain. T cells, B-cell-depleted T cells, or PBMCs provided the cDNA or gDNA that served as material.

Authors' processing steps: Amplification of reference gene primers was used by the study to estimate nucleated cell counts. Generated by immunoSEQ multiplex PCR, the TCRdb table keeps only in-frame clones and is missing some. The DNA was the basis for D and trimming; V, J and clone size are from that table. Of 150,000 to 200,000 clones listed, 75% to 85% were seen once; the top ten hold roughly a tenth. This CDR3 comprises 14 residues. Trimming pared 2 bases from V and 1 base from J, leaving 11 bases between. Per the germline V gene, CDR1 is GTSNPN and CDR2 is SVGIG (reference sequence). V usage is TRBV30 and J usage is TRBJ1-1; D is perhaps TRBD1 (5 bases). This receptor was taken from a human donor in a cohort sampled during active COVID-19. The material sequenced was peripheral blood. The CDR3 DNA follows: TGTGCCTGGAGTAAAACAGGACCGAACACTGAAGCTTTCTTT. Translated: CAWSKTGPNTEAFF.